The rows below give T cell receptor beta chains drawn from one sample of a study of blood T cell repertoires in COVID-19. The data were produced by immunoSEQ multiplex PCR, yet TCRdb's version contains in-frame clones alone and is incomplete. Among 100,000 to 150,000 clones listed, around 87% were seen once. Specimen: peripheral blood. These receptors all come from an older woman with acute or convalescent COVID-19. CDR3s include the opening cysteine and the closing phenylalanine or tryptophan. The D gene is left open where the match is weak. Part of the rows lack a size; the others show once, few, many or a class for expanded clones.

>-|TRBJ2-5|-|TRBV6-5
CASSYSSEETQYF
TGTGCCAGCAGTTACTCGTCAGAAGAGACCCAGTACTTC
>once|TRBJ1-4|-|TRBV19
CASSIQGNTEKLFF
TGTGCCAGTAGTATTCAGGGGAATACTGAAAAACTGTTTTTT
>-|TRBJ2-2|TRBD2|TRBV11-2
CASSFLAGGRTGELFF
TGTGCCAGCAGCTTCCTCGCGGGAGGGCGCACCGGGGAGCTGTTTTTT
>few|TRBJ1-2|TRBD1|TRBV5-8
CASSMGQRSSFNYGYTF
TGTGCCAGCAGCATGGGACAGAGGTCTTCCTTTAACTATGGCTACACCTTC
>-|TRBJ1-1|-|TRBV7-9
CASSLVGAVNTEAFF
TGTGCCAGCAGCTTAGTGGGGGCGGTGAACACTGAAGCTTTCTTT
>-|TRBJ1-1|-|TRBV9
CASSVGSLTEAFF
TGTGCCAGCAGCGTGGGCAGTTTAACTGAAGCTTTCTTT
>-|TRBJ1-3|-|TRBV5-1
CASSLAGQDSGNTIYF
TGCGCCAGCAGCTTGGCCGGCCAGGACTCTGGAAACACCATATATTTT
>-|TRBJ2-2|TRBD2|TRBV2
CASAGTTNTGELFF
TGTGCCAGCGCCGGGACTACTAACACCGGGGAGCTGTTTTTT
>-|TRBJ1-1|-|TRBV15
CATSRDAGWNTEAFF
TGTGCCACCAGCAGAGATGCAGGCTGGAACACTGAAGCTTTCTTT
>-|TRBJ1-3|-|TRBV2
CASSPGQLRNTIYF
TGTGCCAGCAGCCCCGGACAGTTGAGAAACACCATATATTTT
>-|TRBJ2-1|TRBD2|TRBV30
CAWTGRESYNEQFF
TGTGCCTGGACGGGGAGGGAATCATACAATGAGCAGTTCTTC
>-|TRBJ2-1|TRBD2|TRBV6-5
CASRLAGGVYNEQFF
TGTGCCAGCAGACTAGCGGGAGGGGTCTACAATGAGCAGTTCTTC
>-|TRBJ2-7|-|TRBV7-9
CASSLVGGIYEQYF
TGTGCCAGCAGCTTAGTTGGGGGGATCTACGAGCAGTACTTC
>-|TRBJ2-5|-|TRBV14
CASSQFRERETQYF
TGTGCCAGCAGCCAATTCCGGGAGAGGGAGACCCAGTACTTC
>-|TRBJ2-7|TRBD1|TRBV2
CASLRDRGTEEQYF
TGTGCCAGCCTACGGGACAGGGGGACGGAAGAGCAGTACTTC
>-|TRBJ1-3|-|TRBV19
CASSIRGQSGNTIYF
TGTGCCAGTAGTATTAGGGGACAATCTGGAAACACCATATATTTT
>-|TRBJ2-3|-|TRBV5-1
CASSLGAATDTQYF
TGCGCCAGCAGCTTGGGGGCAGCCACAGATACGCAGTATTTT
>-|TRBJ1-1|-|TRBV2
CASTPGVGLAFF
TGTGCCAGCACCCCCGGGGTGGGTTTAGCTTTCTTT
>-|TRBJ1-1|-|TRBV12-5
CASGLGATFEAFF
TGTGCTAGTGGTTTGGGAGCTACCTTTGAAGCTTTCTTT
>-|TRBJ1-1|-|TRBV3-1/TRBV3-2
CASSKVGGGGTEAFF
TGTGCCAGCAGCAAAGTGGGGGGGGGCGGCACTGAAGCTTTCTTT
>-|TRBJ2-1|TRBD1|TRBV28
CASRGHDRGPNNEQFF
TGTGCCAGCAGGGGTCATGACAGGGGGCCTAACAATGAGCAGTTCTTC
>-|TRBJ1-5|-|TRBV6-5
CASRTDRYSNQPQHF
TGTGCCAGCAGGACAGACAGATATAGCAATCAGCCCCAGCATTTT
>-|TRBJ2-3|-|TRBV3-1/TRBV3-2
CASSQDWTQPGSTDTQYF
TGTGCCAGCAGCCAAGATTGGACCCAACCAGGGAGCACAGATACGCAGTATTTT
>-|TRBJ2-3|TRBD2|TRBV2
CASRQAGGPGDTQYF
TGTGCCAGCAGGCAAGCGGGAGGGCCTGGAGATACGCAGTATTTT
>-|TRBJ2-3|TRBD1|TRBV15
CATDDRVPDTQYF
TGTGCCACCGACGACAGGGTACCAGATACGCAGTATTTT
>-|TRBJ2-4|-|TRBV19
CASSRIYGQGENIQYF
TGTGCCAGTAGCCGGATTTATGGGCAGGGTGAAAACATTCAGTACTTC
>-|TRBJ2-5|TRBD2|TRBV11-2
CASRRRLAGEQTQYF
TGTGCCAGCAGGCGCAGACTAGCGGGAGAACAGACCCAGTACTTC
>-|TRBJ2-1|TRBD2|TRBV2
CASSEGGTSVEQFF
TGTGCCAGCAGTGAAGGGGGTACTAGCGTTGAGCAGTTCTTC
>once|TRBJ2-5|TRBD2|TRBV5-1
CASNLYYGTSGPVWETQYF
TGCGCCAGCAACCTCTATTACGGGACTAGCGGGCCTGTCTGGGAGACCCAGTACTTC
>-|TRBJ1-2|-|TRBV5-6
CASSLRGSGYGYTF
TGTGCCAGCAGCTTGAGGGGGTCTGGGTATGGCTACACCTTC
>few|TRBJ1-4|-|TRBV6-6
CASSYGEEKLFF
TGTGCCAGCAGTTACGGGGAGGAAAAACTGTTTTTT
>-|TRBJ1-1|-|TRBV5-1
CASSLEGGGYTEAFF
TGCGCCAGCAGCTTGGAAGGCGGCGGCTACACTGAAGCTTTCTTT
>-|TRBJ1-1|-|TRBV29-1
CSAGVTEAFF
TGCAGCGCCGGGGTCACTGAAGCTTTCTTT
>-|TRBJ1-1|-|TRBV19
CASSTLRTERRNTEAFF
TGTGCCAGTAGTACCCTAAGGACAGAAAGAAGGAACACTGAAGCTTTCTTT
>-|TRBJ2-2|-|TRBV18
CASSPPNRRVGHTGELFF
TGTGCCAGCTCACCACCGAATCGGAGAGTAGGCCACACCGGGGAGCTGTTTTTT
>-|TRBJ1-2|TRBD1|TRBV3-1/TRBV3-2
CASSQRTGSSYGYTF
TGTGCCAGCAGCCAAAGGACAGGGTCTTCGTATGGCTACACCTTC
>-|TRBJ1-6|-|TRBV3-1/TRBV3-2
CASSQGRTSRGSPLHF
TGTGCCAGCAGCCAAGGGAGAACTTCCCGGGGTTCACCCCTCCACTTT
>-|TRBJ1-2|TRBD1|TRBV7-9
CASSGTALAYGYTF
TGTGCCAGCAGCGGGACAGCCCTTGCCTATGGCTACACCTTC
>few|TRBJ1-1|-|TRBV11-3
CASRGRATEAFF
TGTGCCAGCAGAGGGAGGGCTACTGAAGCTTTCTTT
>-|TRBJ2-1|TRBD2|TRBV14
CASSQNPGGYNEQFF
TGTGCCAGCAGCCAAAACCCGGGGGGCTACAATGAGCAGTTCTTC
>-|TRBJ2-3|-|TRBV12-3/TRBV12-4
CASSPGVPDTQYF
TGTGCCAGCAGTCCAGGGGTCCCAGATACGCAGTATTTT
>-|TRBJ1-3|TRBD1|TRBV2
CASSVGDRVLTSGNTIYF
TGTGCCAGCAGTGTTGGGGACAGGGTCCTCACCTCTGGAAACACCATATATTTT
>-|TRBJ1-6|TRBD1|TRBV27
CASKAQGVGVTYNSPLHF
TGTGCCAGCAAAGCACAGGGGGTAGGGGTGACCTATAATTCACCCCTCCACTTT
>-|TRBJ2-1|-|TRBV10-3
CAIRAAGLGNNEQFF
TGTGCCATCCGGGCGGCGGGACTGGGAAACAATGAGCAGTTCTTC
>-|TRBJ1-1|TRBD1|TRBV2
CASSLESGTGTEAFF
TGTGCCAGCAGTTTGGAGAGCGGGACAGGCACTGAAGCTTTCTTT
>-|TRBJ1-4|TRBD1|TRBV7-2
CASSPGGPREKLFF
TGTGCCAGCAGCCCAGGGGGTCCAAGGGAAAAACTGTTTTTT
>-|TRBJ1-2|-|TRBV29-1
CSVEVSSGGPDTF
TGCAGCGTTGAAGTATCGTCAGGAGGTCCAGACACCTTC
>-|TRBJ1-1|TRBD1|TRBV6-6
CASSARQGTQGAFF
TGTGCCAGCAGTGCCCGACAGGGGACCCAGGGAGCTTTCTTT
>-|TRBJ1-1|-|TRBV3-1/TRBV3-2
CASSQDRDTEAFF
TGTGCCAGCAGCCAAGACAGGGACACTGAAGCTTTCTTT
>-|TRBJ2-5|-|TRBV20-1
CSATQETQYF
TGCAGTGCTACTCAAGAGACCCAGTACTTC
>-|TRBJ2-1|-|TRBV5-4
CASSLGMGREASYNEQFF
TGTGCCAGCAGCCTAGGGATGGGCAGGGAAGCATCCTACAATGAGCAGTTCTTC
>few|TRBJ1-6|-|TRBV5-5
CASSHFRGLGNSPLHF
TGTGCCAGCAGCCATTTTAGGGGATTGGGGAATTCACCCCTCCACTTT